This TCR beta chain was profiled in a study of patients and donors after allogeneic stem cell transplantation. TCRdb reprocessed the RT-PCR reads via MiXCR and lists one record per CDR3 protein. This sample has under 200,000 distinct CDR3 sequences, with approximately 30% found just once. The J segment lost 5 bases and the V segment lost 6 bases, leaving 3 bases of the junction unmatched. Looked up from germline, CDR1 is MNHNY and CDR2 is SVGAGI (reference sequence). The CDR3 runs 13 residues. There are many counts of this clonotype. This receptor was taken from a human donor who was either an allogeneic HSCT recipient or a stem cell or donor lymphocyte infusion donor (not recorded which). It is not recorded whose cells these are; they may come from a transplant donor. The rearrangement joins TRBV6-6 to TRBJ1-5; TRBD1 aligns across 8 bases. The sequenced material came from blood, either unsorted or a sorted T cell fraction (not recorded which). The CDR3 is CASSLDRDQPQHF. DNA for the CDR3: TGTGCCAGCAGCTTGGACAGGGATCAGCCCCAGCATTTT.